The clone carrying this TCR beta chain was seen a few times. The antigen is undetermined. The record originates from a study of CD8+ T cells in alopecia areata. Study results and limitations: Scalp clonality decreased significantly with tofacitinib, and so did expanded CD8+ clones among the top 100.

Specified treatment: oral pan-JAK inhibitor, 5-10 mg twice daily. It was cDNA, reverse transcribed from extracted RNA, that served as the sequencing template. The repertoire was sequenced with immunoSEQ multiplex PCR; TCRdb's copy has only in-frame clones and lacks some. The sample carries roughly 200,000 clones, 30% to 40% recorded once. The sample was CD4+ T cells sorted from blood, taken between weeks 30 and 35, from a patient treated with tofacitinib. This receptor was obtained from a human donor with alopecia areata.

Here the CDR3 DNA reads TGTGCCTGGGCGACAGGGTCGTACACTGAAGCTTTCTTT. This gives the protein CAWATGSYTEAFF. V usage is TRBV30 and J usage is TRBJ1-1, with 7 bases aligning to TRBD1. Trimming removed 5 bases from V and 3 bases from J; junction bases left unmatched: 6. Looked up from germline, CDR1 is GTSNPN and CDR2 is SVGIG (reference sequence). There are 13 residues in the CDR3.